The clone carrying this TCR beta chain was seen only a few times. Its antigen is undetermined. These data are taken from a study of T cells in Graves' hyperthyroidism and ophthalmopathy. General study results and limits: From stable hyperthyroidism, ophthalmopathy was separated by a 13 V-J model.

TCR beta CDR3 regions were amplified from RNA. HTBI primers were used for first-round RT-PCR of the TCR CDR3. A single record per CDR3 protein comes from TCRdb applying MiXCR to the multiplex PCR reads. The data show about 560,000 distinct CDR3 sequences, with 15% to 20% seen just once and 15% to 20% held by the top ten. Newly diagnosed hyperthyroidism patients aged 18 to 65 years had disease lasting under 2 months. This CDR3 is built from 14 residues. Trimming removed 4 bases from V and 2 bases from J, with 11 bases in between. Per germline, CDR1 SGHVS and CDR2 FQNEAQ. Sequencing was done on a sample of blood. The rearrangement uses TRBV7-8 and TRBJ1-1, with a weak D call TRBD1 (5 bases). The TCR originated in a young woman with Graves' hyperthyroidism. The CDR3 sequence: CASSSTEVNTEAFF. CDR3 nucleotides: TGTGCCAGCAGCTCGACAGAGGTTAACACTGAAGCTTTCTTT. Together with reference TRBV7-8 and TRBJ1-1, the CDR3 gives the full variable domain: GAGVSQSPRYKVAKRGQDVALRCDPISGHVSLFWYQQALGQGPEFLTYFQNEAQLDKSGLPSDRFFAERPEGSVSTLKIQRTQQEDSAVYLCASSSTEVNTEAFFGQGTRLTVV.